Presented here are 17 T cell receptor beta chains from one specimen sequenced in a study of early T cells in non-severe SARS-CoV-2 infection. One entry per CDR3 protein results from TCRdb running MiXCR on the 5' RACE reads. The data show roughly 29,000 distinct CDR3 sequences, with roughly 4.7% seen just once and approximately 5.8% held by the top ten. Sequencing was performed on whole blood. Receptor source: an adult who was a healthcare worker with PCR-confirmed SARS-CoV-2 infection or an uninfected control (not recorded which).

This clonotype was counted ten times or more. V gene TRBV4-2 combines with J gene TRBJ1-5; D uncertain. The CDR3 consists of 15 residues. Germline lookup yields CDR1 LGHNA and CDR2 YNFKEQ. Between the trimmed V and J ends, which lost 2 bases and 1 base, there was a span of 9 bases. The CDR3 DNA sequence: TGTGCCAGCAGCCAAAGCCTGGACAGCAATCAGCCCCAGCATTTT. Translated, it gives CASSQSLDSNQPQHF.

This clonotype came up many times. The chain uses TRBV11-3 and TRBJ2-1; D tentatively fits TRBD1 or TRBD2 (5 bases each). Germline values: CDR1 SGHNT, CDR2 YENEEA. The CDR3 extends over 16 amino acids. With 1 base removed from V and 6 bases from J, the gap between germline ends came to 16 bases. The CDR3 DNA follows: TGTGCCAGCAGCTTAGCAGGGAGCTCGAATCTCAATGAGCAGTTCTTC. The encoded protein is CASSLAGSSNLNEQFF.

This clonotype occurred many times. J is TRBJ2-7 and V is TRBV12-3 or TRBV12-4, with D possibly matching TRBD2 (6 bases). Trimming left V 6 bases short and J 4 bases short, with 22 bases between. The CDR3 has 16 amino acids. The CDR3, as DNA: TGTGCCAGCAGCCTTGTTGGGCTAGCGATTGATTACGAGCAGTACTTC. This sequence encodes CASSLVGLAIDYEQYF.

This clonotype was detected a few times. This chain connects TRBV27 to TRBJ2-3; possible D gene TRBD1, 5 bases. The V and J ends lost 3 bases and 6 bases respectively, with 10 bases between them. Germline V lookup: CDR1 MNHEY, CDR2 SMNVEV (reference sequence). This CDR3 is built from 13 residues. CDR3 sequence reads: CASSLARQDTQYF. In DNA, the CDR3 is TGTGCCAGCAGTTTGGCCCGACAGGATACGCAGTATTTT.

This clonotype was counted at least ten times. CDR3 loop: CASSVQVAYTQYF. The CDR3 DNA reads TGTGCCAGCAGCGTACAGGTCGCCTATACGCAGTATTTT. V and J are TRBV9 and TRBJ2-3; D unresolved. Trimming stripped 1 base from V and 7 bases from J, with 10 bases between. The CDR3 runs 13 residues. Germline V CDR1 and CDR2: SGDLS, YYNGEE.

This clonotype was found many times. At one boundary the junction diverges from the germline segment, which might be a read error. The J gene is TRBJ2-1, the V gene TRBV29-1; 10 bases line up with TRBD2. The CDR3 extends over 13 amino acids. Germline V lookup: CDR1 SQVTM, CDR2 ANQGSEA. The CDR3 nucleotides read TGCAGCGCCGGGACTAGCGCTAACAATAAGCAGTTCTTC. The encoded protein is CSAGTSANNKQFF.

This clonotype was counted many times. CDR3 in amino acids: CSARGLAVGTDTQYF. CDR3 nucleotides: TGCAGTGCTAGAGGACTAGCGGTCGGCACAGATACGCAGTATTTT. The gene calls are TRBV20-1 and TRBJ2-3; 9 bases fit TRBD2. The germline V gene encodes CDR1 DFQATT and CDR2 SNEGSKA (reference sequence). With 1 base clipped from V and 1 base from J, the junction kept 3 bases outside the gene matches. The CDR3 extends over 15 amino acids.

This clonotype was counted at least ten times. The genes are TRBV18 and TRBJ1-1; D is undetermined. The CDR3 runs to 14 residues. Germline CDR1 reads KGHSH; CDR2 reads LQKENI. Trimming shortened V by 6 bases and J by 3 bases, and 14 bases separated the two germline ends. CDR3 DNA sequence: TGTGCCAGCTCTACGGTCGTCGGGGACACTGAAGCTTTCTTT. Translating gives CASSTVVGDTEAFF.

This clonotype was counted only a few times. The chain recombines TRBV14 with TRBJ1-1, with 8 bases lining up with TRBD1. Germline CDR1 SGHDN, CDR2 FVKESK. Trimming took 0 bases from V and 0 from J; bases not matched to a gene: 9. This CDR3 is built from 18 residues. This CDR3 reads CASSQDRPGGSMNTEAFF. DNA of the CDR3: TGTGCCAGCAGCCAAGATCGGCCAGGGGGCTCTATGAACACTGAAGCTTTCTTT.

This clonotype was detected a few times. The rearrangement links TRBV6-1 to TRBJ1-1, with 8 bases fitting TRBD1. The CDR3 loop spans 15 amino acids. In germline, CDR1 is MNHNS, CDR2 SASEGT. The J segment lost 0 bases and the V segment lost 3 bases, leaving 3 bases of the junction unmatched. Here the CDR3 reads CASSEDRALNTEAFF. The CDR3, as DNA: TGTGCCAGCAGTGAGGACAGGGCTTTGAACACTGAAGCTTTCTTT.

This clonotype was seen ten or more times. The genes are TRBV6-6 and TRBJ2-7; unclear D gene. The CDR3 is made up of 14 amino acids. Between the trimmed V and J ends, which lost 6 bases and 6 bases, there was a span of 18 bases. Germline V gene data show CDR1 as MNHNY and CDR2 as SVGAGI (reference sequence). This chain's CDR3 is CASRTHSTTSEQYF. The CDR3 DNA reads TGTGCCAGCAGGACCCACTCTACTACGTCCGAGCAGTACTTC.

The V gene is TRBV11-2, the J gene TRBJ2-7; D possibly uses TRBD1 or TRBD2 (5 bases each). This CDR3 contains 15 residues. Germline lookup yields CDR1 SGHAT and CDR2 FQNNGV. Deletions cut 6 bases from V and 2 bases from J, with 17 bases between. The CDR3 bases are TGTGCCAGCAGGCGTCCGGGACGAGCAACCTACGAGCAGTACTTC. Residues: CASRRPGRATYEQYF.

The rearrangement joins TRBV24-1 to TRBJ2-2, with 10 bases matching TRBD1. This CDR3 comprises 17 residues. Per germline, CDR1 KGHDR and CDR2 SFDVKD. V trimming: 2 bases; J trimming: 4 bases; junction bases outside the gene matches: 6. The CDR3: CATSDSRQGARTGELFF. DNA for the CDR3: TGTGCCACCAGTGATTCCCGACAGGGGGCGCGCACCGGGGAGCTGTTTTTT.

There are many counts of this clonotype. This chain links TRBV11-3 with TRBJ2-1; the match to TRBD1 covers 7 bases. The trim removed 7 bases at V and 3 bases at J, leaving 12 bases unmatched. The CDR3 is 16 residues long. Per germline, CDR1 SGHNT and CDR2 YENEEA. This chain's CDR3 is CASTEMTGSGYNEQFF. CDR3 nucleotides: TGTGCCAGCACCGAAATGACAGGGTCGGGCTACAATGAGCAGTTCTTC.

This clonotype was recorded at least ten times. This chain joins TRBV5-5 and TRBJ2-5; D is perhaps TRBD1 (5 bases). This CDR3 region has 15 residues. Germline V gene data show CDR1 as SGHKS and CDR2 as YYEKEE (reference sequence). The V gene lost 4 bases and the J gene lost 1 base, with 14 bases spanning the gap. CDR3 nucleotide sequence: TGTGCCAGCAGCCTACTGGGGCCTAGCCAAGAGACCCAGTACTTC. Translation gives CASSLLGPSQETQYF.

This clonotype was counted between two and nine times. The V and J genes are TRBV2 and TRBJ2-7; TRBD1 matches 9 bases. Trimming took 7 bases from V and 1 from J; bases not matched to a gene: 2. Germline values: CDR1 SNHLY, CDR2 FYNNEI. The CDR3 consists of 13 residues. Written as DNA, the CDR3 is TGTGCCAGCAAAGGGACAGGGTCCTACGAGCAGTACTTC. Its translation: CASKGTGSYEQYF.

This clonotype has a count of ten or more. The V call is TRBV2, the J call TRBJ1-6; D ambiguous. Germline lookup yields CDR1 SNHLY and CDR2 FYNNEI. The CDR3 sequence is 14 residues long. V shed 8 bases and J shed 0 bases, with 8 bases lying between them. The CDR3 sequence is CASGDSSYNSPLHF. In nucleotides, the CDR3 is TGTGCCAGCGGAGATAGCTCCTATAATTCACCCCTCCACTTT. Full variable domain (missing parts from reference TRBV2 and TRBJ1-6): EPEVTQTPSHQVTQMGQEVILRCVPISNHLYFYWYRQILGQKVEFLVSFYNNEISEKSEIFDDQFSVERPDGSNFTLKIRSTKLEDSAMYFCASGDSSYNSPLHFGNGTRLTVT.